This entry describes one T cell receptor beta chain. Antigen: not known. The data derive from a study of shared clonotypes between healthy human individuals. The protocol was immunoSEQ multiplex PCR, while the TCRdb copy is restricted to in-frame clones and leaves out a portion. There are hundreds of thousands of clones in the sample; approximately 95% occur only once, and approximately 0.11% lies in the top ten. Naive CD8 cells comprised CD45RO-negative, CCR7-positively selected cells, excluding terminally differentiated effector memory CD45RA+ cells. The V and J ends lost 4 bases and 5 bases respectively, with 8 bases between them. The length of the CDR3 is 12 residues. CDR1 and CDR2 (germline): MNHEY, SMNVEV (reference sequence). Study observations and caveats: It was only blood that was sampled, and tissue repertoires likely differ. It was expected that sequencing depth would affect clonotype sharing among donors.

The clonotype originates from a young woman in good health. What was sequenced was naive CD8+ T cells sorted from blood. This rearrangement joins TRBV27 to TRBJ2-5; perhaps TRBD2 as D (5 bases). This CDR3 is CASSSGVETQYF. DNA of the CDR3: TGTGCCAGCAGTTCCGGGGTTGAGACCCAGTACTTC.